These 22 T cell receptor beta chains share one sample of origin, sequenced in a study of siplizumab effects on memory and regulatory T cells. The protocol was immunoSEQ multiplex PCR, while the TCRdb copy is restricted to in-frame clones and leaves out a portion. The top ten hold more than 2.5% of the sample, which has some 100,000 clones, approximately 92% seen once. The sequenced material came from CD4+ T cells sorted from blood. The receptors originated from a human donor in good health. Some clones in this sample may be carry-over from other donors' samples.

The J gene is TRBJ2-1, the V gene TRBV7-9; TRBD1 agrees at 7 bases. There are 15 residues in the CDR3. V lost 3 bases and J lost 0; bases outside the gene matches: 2. CDR1 SEHNR and CDR2 FQNEAQ come from the germline V gene (reference sequence). The CDR3: CASSLTGNSYNEQFF. Written as DNA, the CDR3 is TGTGCCAGCAGCTTGACAGGGAACTCCTACAATGAGCAGTTCTTC.

The V and J genes are TRBV5-6 and TRBJ2-3; TRBD2 matches 9 bases. The junction had 5 bases not matched to a gene; V was cut back by 3 bases and J by 3 bases. Germline lookup yields CDR1 SGHDT and CDR2 YYEEEE. The CDR3 totals 15 residues. The CDR3 coding sequence is TGTGCCAGCAGCTCGACTAGCGGCATAACAGATACGCAGTATTTT. This codes for CASSSTSGITDTQYF.

The rearrangement links TRBV10-3 to TRBJ1-1, with D tentatively TRBD1 (5 bases). The CDR3 extends over 15 amino acids. V gave up 0 bases and J gave up 4 bases, with 12 bases separating them. Germline CDR1 ENHRY, CDR2 SYGVKD. The CDR3 coding sequence is TGTGCCATCAGTGAGTCTTGGGTTGGGGGCACTGAAGCTTTCTTT. Translation: CAISESWVGGTEAFF.

The chain joins TRBV28 to TRBJ1-3, with 7 bases fitting TRBD1. Per the germline V gene, CDR1 is MDHEN and CDR2 is SYDVKM. CDR3 length equals 15 residues. Germline trimming cut 6 bases from V and 0 bases from J; bases unmatched to any gene: 5. CDR3 sequence (DNA): TGTGCCAGCAGGATGACAGGGTCCTCTGGAAACACCATATATTTT. This codes for CASRMTGSSGNTIYF.

The gene calls are TRBV6-4 and TRBJ2-1; 7 bases are shared with TRBD1. J was trimmed by 5 bases and V by 5 bases; bases with no gene match: 6. Germline values: CDR1 MRHNA, CDR2 SNTAGT. The CDR3 runs to 14 residues. In nucleotides, the CDR3 is TGTGCCAGCAGTATCACGGACAGGAACAATGAGCAGTTCTTC. Encoded protein: CASSITDRNNEQFF.

This sequence joins TRBV6-5 and TRBJ2-7; 9 positions agree with TRBD2. Germline assignment: CDR1 MNHEY and CDR2 SVGAGI. This CDR3 region has 15 residues. Unmatched junction bases numbered 9, after V lost 6 bases and J lost 3 bases. CDR3 nucleotides: TGTGCCAGCAGAGGGACTAGCAGCCATTTCTACGAGCAGTACTTC. As protein: CASRGTSSHFYEQYF.

V is TRBV9 and J is TRBJ2-7; perhaps TRBD2 as D (7 bases). Trimming shortened V by 0 bases and J by 5 bases, and 9 bases separated the two germline ends. There are 13 residues in the CDR3. CDR1 and CDR2 from the germline V gene are SGDLS and YYNGEE. The CDR3 coding sequence is TGTGCCAGCAGCGTAGGAGGGGGGGACGAGCAGTACTTC. This translates into CASSVGGGDEQYF.

The sample holds one count of this clone. The DNA of the CDR3 is TGTGCTAGTGGTTTGGGGTATCCGGGATCCCCCTACTCTGGGGCCAACGTCCTGACTTTC. This sequence encodes CASGLGYPGSPYSGANVLTF. The V and J genes are TRBV12-5 and TRBJ2-6; D perhaps matches TRBD2 (5 bases). Between the trimmed V and J ends, which lost 1 base and 0 bases, there was a span of 19 bases. Per the germline V gene, CDR1 is LGHNT and CDR2 is FRNRAP. This CDR3 has 20 residues.

This rearrangement joins TRBV19 to TRBJ2-5; 8 bases align to TRBD2. From germline, CDR1 is LNHDA and CDR2 SQIVND (reference sequence). V lost 6 bases to trimming and J lost 2 bases; unmatched junction nucleotides: 14. CDR3 size: 17 residues. CDR3: CASRAGLAPLIQETQYF. The CDR3 DNA reads TGTGCCAGTAGAGCTGGACTAGCTCCTCTGATACAAGAGACCCAGTACTTC.

The chain is built from TRBV14 and TRBJ2-7, with D uncertain. Between the trimmed V and J ends, which lost 1 base and 2 bases, there was a span of 9 bases. The CDR3 length is 14 residues. Germline loops: CDR1 SGHDN, CDR2 FVKESK. This chain's CDR3 is CASSQGRLPYEQYF. CDR3 in DNA: TGTGCCAGCAGCCAAGGTAGACTCCCCTACGAGCAGTACTTC.

This sequence joins TRBV2 and TRBJ2-3; no clear D. Germline V CDR1 and CDR2: SNHLY, FYNNEI. The V end lost 3 bases, the J end lost 0 bases, and 10 bases lay between the germline ends. This CDR3 spans 15 amino acids. CDR3 nucleotide sequence: TGTGCCAGCAGTGAGGGCTTGACTAGCACAGATACGCAGTATTTT. It translates to CASSEGLTSTDTQYF.

The chain carries TRBV10-2 and TRBJ2-6; a possible D gene is TRBD1 (6 bases). Trimming removed 5 bases at V and 2 bases at J, with 19 bases between. The CDR3 contains 18 residues. Germline CDR1 is WSHSY and CDR2 is SAAADI. The CDR3 sequence: CASSFSPGRGAGANVLTF. CDR3 DNA sequence: TGCGCCAGCAGTTTCTCACCCGGCAGGGGCGCTGGGGCCAACGTCCTGACTTTC.

Remarks on this clone: Distinct nucleotide sequences in the sample also encode this CDR3. The CDR3 DNA sequence: TGTGCCAGCAGCTTAGATCGTTCGGCAGATACGCAGTATTTT. Amino acid sequence: CASSLDRSADTQYF. The chain recombines TRBV11-2 with TRBJ2-3; D ambiguous. V shed 0 bases and J shed 4 bases, with 8 bases lying between them. CDR1 is SGHAT and CDR2 is FQNNGV in the germline V gene. This CDR3 spans 14 amino acids.

V is TRBV7-2 and J is TRBJ2-6, with 7 nucleotides matching TRBD1. The CDR3 has 15 residues. Per the germline V gene, CDR1 is SGHTA and CDR2 is FQGNSA. V lost 2 bases and J lost 15; bases outside the gene matches: 13. The CDR3 loop is CASSLTYNRDRGLTF. The CDR3 DNA is TGTGCCAGCAGCTTAACATACAACCGGGACAGAGGCCTGACTTTC.

This clone was picked up one time. The V gene is TRBV28, the J gene TRBJ1-5; D gene unclear. V was cut by 7 bases and J by 3 bases, with 7 bases left in between. This CDR3 contains 12 residues. The V gene's germline CDR1 is MDHEN and CDR2 SYDVKM. The DNA of the CDR3 is TGTGCCAGCAACCGGGCCAATCAGCCCCAGCATTTT. This translates into CASNRANQPQHF.

This chain uses TRBV6-5 with TRBJ1-1; D gene uncertain. CDR1 is MNHEY and CDR2 is SVGAGI in the germline V gene. The CDR3 totals 13 residues. Between the trimmed V and J ends, which lost 2 bases and 3 bases, there was a span of 7 bases. This CDR3 reads CASSYGVDTEAFF. CDR3 bases: TGTGCCAGCAGTTACGGGGTGGACACTGAAGCTTTCTTT.

The J gene is TRBJ2-1, the V gene TRBV7-6, with 10 bases aligning to TRBD2. The J segment lost 3 bases and the V segment lost 3 bases, leaving 5 bases of the junction unmatched. The CDR3 is 16 residues long. Germline V CDR1 and CDR2: SGHVS, FNYEAQ. CDR3 nucleotides: TGTGCCAGCAGCTTCCTAGCGGGAGCCGTCTACAATGAGCAGTTCTTC. Protein product: CASSFLAGAVYNEQFF.

CDR3 DNA: TGCGCCAGCAGCAAAGCGGGAGAAACCTACGAGCAGTACTTC. It is translated as CASSKAGETYEQYF. This chain connects TRBV4-1 to TRBJ2-7, with TRBD2 matching over 8 bases. This CDR3 is built from 14 residues. The V and J ends lost 5 bases and 2 bases, in that order; junction bases with no gene match: 5. Germline values: CDR1 MGHRA, CDR2 YSYEKL.

This clone occurred once. This chain links TRBV5-1 with TRBJ2-7, with 10 bases identical to TRBD1. The CDR3 spans 15 residues. J was trimmed by 3 bases and V by 2 bases; bases with no gene match: 5. Germline CDR1 and CDR2: SGHRS and YFSETQ. The CDR3 region is CASSFRTGGFYEQYF. CDR3 sequence (DNA): TGCGCCAGCAGCTTCAGGACAGGGGGGTTCTACGAGCAGTACTTC.

The chain employs TRBV28 and TRBJ1-5, with 9 nucleotides matching TRBD1. Germline V gene data show CDR1 as MDHEN and CDR2 as SYDVKM. Unmatched junction bases numbered 3, after V lost 4 bases and J lost 5 bases. The CDR3 covers 14 residues. Here the CDR3 reads CASSWGQGYQPQHF. The CDR3 coding sequence is TGTGCCAGCAGTTGGGGACAGGGATATCAGCCCCAGCATTTT.

CDR3 protein: CASSVPPYRGVNTEAFF. The CDR3 DNA reads as TGTGCCAGCAGCGTCCCGCCCTACAGGGGAGTGAACACTGAAGCTTTCTTT. The V gene is TRBV11-2, the J gene TRBJ1-1; 7 positions match TRBD1. The CDR3 is 17 residues long. The germline gives CDR1 SGHAT, CDR2 FQNNGV. J was trimmed by 0 bases and V by 5 bases; bases with no gene match: 12. Combining the CDR3 with reference TRBV11-2 and TRBJ1-1 gives the whole variable domain EAGVAQSPRYKIIEKRQSVAFWCNPISGHATLYWYQQILGQGPKLLIQFQNNGVVDDSQLPKDRFSAERLKGVDSTLKIQPAKLEDSAVYLCASSVPPYRGVNTEAFFGQGTRLTVV.

The chain joins TRBV4-2 to TRBJ2-3, with unresolved D. From germline, CDR1 is LGHNA and CDR2 YNFKEQ. Deletions cut 1 base from V and 4 bases from J, with 12 bases between. CDR3 length: 15 residues. DNA of the CDR3: TGTGCCAGCAGCCAAGGGGCCAGGATCCCAGATACGCAGTATTTT. Its protein product is CASSQGARIPDTQYF.